The 7 T cell receptor beta chains given below trace back to one sample, sequenced in a study of cytomegalovirus exposure and HLA in healthy donors. The PCR contained 60 Vbeta and 13 Jbeta primers. Clones were read by immunoSEQ multiplex PCR, and TCRdb kept only the in-frame ones, dropping some. The repertoire holds about 99,000 clones, with around 67% as singletons. The sequencing input was PBMCs. The receptors derive from a woman in her forties or fifties in good health and CMV-seronegative.

The gene calls are TRBV19 and TRBJ1-2; 9 bases agree with TRBD1. With 5 bases clipped from V and 2 bases from J, the junction kept 3 bases outside the gene matches. Germline assignment: CDR1 LNHDA and CDR2 SQIVND (reference sequence). The CDR3 contains 14 residues. CDR3 residues: CASSGQGWNYGYTF. The CDR3 coding sequence is TGTGCCAGTAGTGGACAGGGGTGGAACTATGGCTACACCTTC.

This rearrangement joins TRBV19 to TRBJ1-2; TRBD1 is a possible D gene (5 bases). The V and J ends lost 5 bases and 4 bases respectively, with 11 bases between them. Germline lookup yields CDR1 LNHDA and CDR2 SQIVND (reference sequence). The CDR3 loop spans 13 amino acids. The CDR3 loop is CASSVTEVYGYTF. The DNA for the CDR3 is TGTGCCAGTAGTGTGACAGAAGTCTATGGCTACACCTTC.

The chain carries TRBV29-1 and TRBJ2-7; D may be TRBD2 (5 bases). V was shortened by 1 base and J by 2 bases, with 6 bases between the two germline ends. The CDR3 runs 12 residues. The V gene's germline CDR1 is SQVTM and CDR2 ANQGSEA. The CDR3 reads CSVEGGTYEQYF. The CDR3 DNA is TGCAGCGTTGAAGGAGGGACCTACGAGCAGTACTTC.

This chain uses TRBV7-8 with TRBJ1-2, with a tentative D call TRBD1 (6 bases). Trimming removed 0 bases from V and 3 bases from J, with 17 bases in between. This CDR3 is 17 amino acids long. From germline, CDR1 is SGHVS and CDR2 FQNEAQ. The CDR3 protein is CASSLANREEVHYGYTF. As DNA, the CDR3 is TGTGCCAGCAGCTTAGCGAACAGGGAAGAGGTGCACTATGGCTACACCTTC.

The chain uses TRBV19 and TRBJ2-5; 10 bases agree with TRBD1. The CDR3 has 13 amino acids. Germline V lookup: CDR1 LNHDA, CDR2 SQIVND (reference sequence). Trimming at V came to 8 bases and at J to 5 bases, leaving 5 bases not matched to a gene. The CDR3 DNA sequence: TGTGCCAGTTCGACAGGGGGCTGGGAGACCCAGTACTTC. This codes for CASSTGGWETQYF.

A few counts support this clone. J is TRBJ2-5 and V is TRBV6-5, with 8 bases lining up with TRBD1. TRBJ2-7 explains the end of the DNA better; the J call may be wrong. Germline V gene data show CDR1 as MNHEY and CDR2 as SVGAGI. The CDR3 is made up of 14 amino acids. The DNA of the CDR3 is TGTGCCAGCAGTTCGGGACAGGCGTCCTACGAGCAGTACTTC. Translated, it gives CASSSGQASYEQYF.

The chain has TRBV5-4 and TRBJ1-1, with a tentative D call TRBD1 (5 bases). Germline CDR1 and CDR2: SGHNT and YYREEE (reference sequence). The CDR3 loop spans 14 amino acids. V lost 4 bases and J 5 bases, leaving 15 bases between the germline ends. This CDR3 is CASSLESGVTEAFF. The CDR3 DNA reads TGTGCCAGCAGCCTAGAGTCGGGGGTTACTGAAGCTTTCTTT. Full variable domain (rest looked up from reference TRBV5-4 and TRBJ1-1): ETGVTQSPTHLIKTRGQQVTLRCSSQSGHNTVSWYQQALGQGPQFIFQYYREEENGRGNFPPRFSGLQFPNYSSELNVNALELDDSALYLCASSLESGVTEAFFGQGTRLTVV.